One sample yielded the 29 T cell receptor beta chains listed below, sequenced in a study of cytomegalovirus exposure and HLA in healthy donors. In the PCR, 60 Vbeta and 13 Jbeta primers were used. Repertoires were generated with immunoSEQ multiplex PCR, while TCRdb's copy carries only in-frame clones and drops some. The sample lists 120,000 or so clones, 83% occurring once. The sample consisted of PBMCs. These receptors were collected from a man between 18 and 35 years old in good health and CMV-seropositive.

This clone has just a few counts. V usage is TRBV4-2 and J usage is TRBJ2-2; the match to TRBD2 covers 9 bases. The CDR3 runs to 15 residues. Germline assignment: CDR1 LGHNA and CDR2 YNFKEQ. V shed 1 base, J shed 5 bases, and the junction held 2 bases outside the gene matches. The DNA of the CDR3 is TGTGCCAGCAGCCAAGGACTAGCGGAGACCGGGGAGCTGTTTTTT. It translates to CASSQGLAETGELFF.

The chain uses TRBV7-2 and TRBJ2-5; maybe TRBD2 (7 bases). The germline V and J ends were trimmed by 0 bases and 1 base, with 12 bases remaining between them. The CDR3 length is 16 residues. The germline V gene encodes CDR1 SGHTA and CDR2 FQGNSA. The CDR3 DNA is TGTGCCAGCAGCTTAGCGGGCGGGGGCCGCCAAGAGACCCAGTACTTC. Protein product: CASSLAGGGRQETQYF. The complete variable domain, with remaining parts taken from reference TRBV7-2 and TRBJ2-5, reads GAGVSQSPSNKVTEKGKDVELRCDPISGHTALYWYRQSLGQGLEFLIYFQGNSAPDKSGLPSDRFSAERTGGSVSTLTIQRTQQEDSAVYLCASSLAGGGRQETQYFGPGTRLLVL.

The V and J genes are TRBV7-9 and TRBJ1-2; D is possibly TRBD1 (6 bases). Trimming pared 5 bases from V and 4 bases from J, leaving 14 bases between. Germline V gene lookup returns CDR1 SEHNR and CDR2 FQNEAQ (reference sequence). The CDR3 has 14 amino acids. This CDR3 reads CASSRGGEAYGYTF. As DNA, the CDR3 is TGTGCCAGCAGCCGAGGGGGGGAAGCCTATGGCTACACCTTC.

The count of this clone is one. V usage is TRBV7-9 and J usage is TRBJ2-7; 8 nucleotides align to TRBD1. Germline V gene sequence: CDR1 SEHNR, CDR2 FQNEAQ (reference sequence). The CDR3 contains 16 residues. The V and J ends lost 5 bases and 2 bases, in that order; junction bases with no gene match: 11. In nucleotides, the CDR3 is TGTGCCAGCAGCCTAAAAACGACAGGGGACGCCTACGAGCAGTACTTC. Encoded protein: CASSLKTTGDAYEQYF. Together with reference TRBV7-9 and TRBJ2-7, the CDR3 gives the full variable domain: DTGVSQNPRHKITKRGQNVTFRCDPISEHNRLYWYRQTLGQGPEFLTYFQNEAQLEKSRLLSDRFSAERPKGSFSTLEIQRTEQGDSAMYLCASSLKTTGDAYEQYFGPGTRLTVT.

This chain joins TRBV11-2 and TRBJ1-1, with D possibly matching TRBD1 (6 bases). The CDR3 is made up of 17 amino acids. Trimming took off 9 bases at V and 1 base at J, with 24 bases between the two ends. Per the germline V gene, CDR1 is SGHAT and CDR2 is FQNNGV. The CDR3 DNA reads TGTGCCAGTTCACAGGGCAGGGCCCTCCAGGGGAACACTGAAGCTTTCTTT. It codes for CASSQGRALQGNTEAFF. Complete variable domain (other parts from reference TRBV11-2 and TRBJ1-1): EAGVAQSPRYKIIEKRQSVAFWCNPISGHATLYWYQQILGQGPKLLIQFQNNGVVDDSQLPKDRFSAERLKGVDSTLKIQPAKLEDSAVYLCASSQGRALQGNTEAFFGQGTRLTVV.

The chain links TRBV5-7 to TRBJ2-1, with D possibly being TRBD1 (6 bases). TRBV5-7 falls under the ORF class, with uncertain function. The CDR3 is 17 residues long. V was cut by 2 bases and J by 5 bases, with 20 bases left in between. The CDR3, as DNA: TGTGCCAGCAGCTTACAGGGCGCTGGGGAAAATGACAATGAGCAGTTCTTC. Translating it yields CASSLQGAGENDNEQFF.

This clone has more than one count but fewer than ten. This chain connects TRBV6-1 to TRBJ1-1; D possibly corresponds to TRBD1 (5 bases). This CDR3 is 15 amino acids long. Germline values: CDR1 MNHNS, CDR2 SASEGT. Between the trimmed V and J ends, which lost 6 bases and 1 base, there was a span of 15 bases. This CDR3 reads CASSPWVGANTEAFF. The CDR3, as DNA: TGTGCCAGCAGCCCATGGGTAGGGGCGAACACTGAAGCTTTCTTT.

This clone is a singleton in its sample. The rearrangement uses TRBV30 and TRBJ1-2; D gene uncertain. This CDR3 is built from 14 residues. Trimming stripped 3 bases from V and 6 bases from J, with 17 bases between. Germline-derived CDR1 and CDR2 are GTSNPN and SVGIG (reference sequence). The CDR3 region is CAWRAEREIHGYTF. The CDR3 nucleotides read TGTGCCTGGAGGGCCGAGCGAGAGATACATGGCTACACCTTC.

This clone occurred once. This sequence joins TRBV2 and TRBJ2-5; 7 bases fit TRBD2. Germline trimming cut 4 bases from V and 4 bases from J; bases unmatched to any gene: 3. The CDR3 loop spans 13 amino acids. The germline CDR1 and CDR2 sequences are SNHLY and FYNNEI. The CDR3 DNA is TGTGCCAGCAGTGGGGAGGGAGCAGAGACCCAGTACTTC. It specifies CASSGEGAETQYF.

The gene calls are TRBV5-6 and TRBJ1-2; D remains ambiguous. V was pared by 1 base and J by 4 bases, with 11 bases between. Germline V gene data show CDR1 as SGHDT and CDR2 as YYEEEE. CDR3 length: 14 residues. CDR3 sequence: CASSLSSDIYGYTF. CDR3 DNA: TGTGCCAGCAGCTTGTCCAGCGATATCTATGGCTACACCTTC. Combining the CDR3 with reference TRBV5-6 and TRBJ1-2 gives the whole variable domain DAGVTQSPTHLIKTRGQQVTLRCSPKSGHDTVSWYQQALGQGPQFIFQYYEEEERQRGNFPDRFSGHQFPNYSSELNVNALLLGDSALYLCASSLSSDIYGYTFGSGTRLTVV.

CDR3 nucleotide sequence: TGTGCCAGTAGCGACCAGGGAGGTAATGAAAAACTGTTTTTT. Amino acid sequence: CASSDQGGNEKLFF. V usage is TRBV19 and J usage is TRBJ1-4, with D possibly being TRBD1 (5 bases). CDR1 and CDR2 (germline): LNHDA, SQIVND (reference sequence). The CDR3 consists of 14 residues. Trimming took off 6 bases at V and 4 bases at J, with 12 bases between the two ends.

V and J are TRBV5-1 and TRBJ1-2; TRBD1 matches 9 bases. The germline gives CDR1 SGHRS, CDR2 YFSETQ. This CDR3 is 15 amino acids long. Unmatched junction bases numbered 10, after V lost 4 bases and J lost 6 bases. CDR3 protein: CASSATGTGNDGYTF. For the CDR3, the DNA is TGCGCCAGCAGCGCTACCGGGACAGGGAACGATGGCTACACCTTC.

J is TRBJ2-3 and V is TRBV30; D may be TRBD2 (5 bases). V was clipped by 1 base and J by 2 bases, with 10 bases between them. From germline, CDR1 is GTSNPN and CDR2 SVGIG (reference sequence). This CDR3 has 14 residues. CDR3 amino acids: CAWSGVAYTDTQYF. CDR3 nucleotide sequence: TGTGCCTGGAGTGGAGTAGCGTACACAGATACGCAGTATTTT.

DNA of the CDR3: TGTGCCTGGACCCGAGGGGACAGTGCCTACGAGCAGTACTTC. It codes for CAWTRGDSAYEQYF. The genes are TRBV30 and TRBJ2-7; the match to TRBD1 covers 7 bases. The germline V gene has CDR1 GTSNPN and CDR2 SVGIG (reference sequence). The CDR3 runs to 14 residues. V lost 4 bases to trimming and J lost 2 bases; unmatched junction nucleotides: 8.

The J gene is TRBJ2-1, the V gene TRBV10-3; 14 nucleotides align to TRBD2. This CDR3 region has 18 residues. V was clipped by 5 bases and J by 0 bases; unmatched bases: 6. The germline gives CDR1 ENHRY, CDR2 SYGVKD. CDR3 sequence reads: CAISRTSGGPFSYNEQFF. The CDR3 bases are TGTGCCATCAGTAGGACTAGCGGGGGGCCCTTCTCCTACAATGAGCAGTTCTTC.

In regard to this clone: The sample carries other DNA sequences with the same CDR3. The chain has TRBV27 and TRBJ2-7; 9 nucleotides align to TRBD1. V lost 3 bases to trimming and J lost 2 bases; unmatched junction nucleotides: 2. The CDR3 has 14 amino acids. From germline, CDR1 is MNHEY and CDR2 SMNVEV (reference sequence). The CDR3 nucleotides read TGTGCCAGCAGTTTGGGACAGGGCGCCTACGAGCAGTACTTC. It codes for CASSLGQGAYEQYF.

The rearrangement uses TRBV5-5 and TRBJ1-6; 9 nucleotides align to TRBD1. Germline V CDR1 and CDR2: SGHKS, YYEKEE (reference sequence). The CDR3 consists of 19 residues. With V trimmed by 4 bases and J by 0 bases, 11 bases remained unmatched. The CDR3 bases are TGTGCCAGCAGCCCCGGAGGGACAGGGCAGAGCTCCTATAATTCACCCCTCCACTTT. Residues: CASSPGGTGQSSYNSPLHF.

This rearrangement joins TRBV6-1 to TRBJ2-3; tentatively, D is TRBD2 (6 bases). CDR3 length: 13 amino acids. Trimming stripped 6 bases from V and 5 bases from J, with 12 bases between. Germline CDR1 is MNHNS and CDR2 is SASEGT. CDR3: CASRPPGEDTQYF. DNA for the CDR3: TGTGCCAGCAGGCCCCCGGGGGAAGATACGCAGTATTTT.

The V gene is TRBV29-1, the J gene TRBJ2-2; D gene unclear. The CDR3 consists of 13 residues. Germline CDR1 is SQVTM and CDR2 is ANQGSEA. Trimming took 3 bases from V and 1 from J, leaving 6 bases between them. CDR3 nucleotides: TGCAGCGTTGAGAGAGAGAACACCGGGGAGCTGTTTTTT. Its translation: CSVERENTGELFF.

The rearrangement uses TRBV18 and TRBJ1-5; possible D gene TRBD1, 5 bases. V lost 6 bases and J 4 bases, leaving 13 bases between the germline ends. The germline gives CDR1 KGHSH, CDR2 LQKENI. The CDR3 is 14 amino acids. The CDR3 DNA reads TGTGCCAGCTCCCGAGCACAGGAAAATCAGCCCCAGCATTTT. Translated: CASSRAQENQPQHF.

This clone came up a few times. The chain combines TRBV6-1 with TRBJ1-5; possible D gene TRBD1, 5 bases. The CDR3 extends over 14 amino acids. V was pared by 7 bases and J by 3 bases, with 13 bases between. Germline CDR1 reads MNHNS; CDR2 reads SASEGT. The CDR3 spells CASTRVISNQPQHF. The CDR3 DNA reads TGTGCCAGCACCAGGGTGATCTCCAATCAGCCCCAGCATTTT.

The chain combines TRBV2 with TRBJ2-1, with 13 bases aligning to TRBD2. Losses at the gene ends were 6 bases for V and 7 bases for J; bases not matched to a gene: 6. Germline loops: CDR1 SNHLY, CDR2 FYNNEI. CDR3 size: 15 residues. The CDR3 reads CASRILAGGPNEQFF. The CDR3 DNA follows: TGTGCCAGCAGAATACTAGCGGGGGGGCCGAATGAGCAGTTCTTC.

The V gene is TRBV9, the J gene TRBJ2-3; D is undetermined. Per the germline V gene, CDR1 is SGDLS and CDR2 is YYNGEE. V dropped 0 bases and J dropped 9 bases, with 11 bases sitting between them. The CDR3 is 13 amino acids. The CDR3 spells CASSVGSGGTQYF. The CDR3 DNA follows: TGTGCCAGCAGCGTAGGGTCAGGTGGAACGCAGTATTTT.

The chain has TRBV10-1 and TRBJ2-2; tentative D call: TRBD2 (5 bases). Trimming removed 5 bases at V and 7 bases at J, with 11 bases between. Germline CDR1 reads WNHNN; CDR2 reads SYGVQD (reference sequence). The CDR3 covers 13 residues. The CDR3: CASSSLAGGELFF. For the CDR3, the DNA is TGCGCCAGCAGTAGTCTCGCGGGCGGGGAGCTGTTTTTT.

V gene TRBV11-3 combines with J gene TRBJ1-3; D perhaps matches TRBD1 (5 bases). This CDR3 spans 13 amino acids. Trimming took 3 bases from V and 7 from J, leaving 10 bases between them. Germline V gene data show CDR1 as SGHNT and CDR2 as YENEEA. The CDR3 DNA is TGTGCCAGCAGCTTTACCGGGGGGAACACCATATATTTT. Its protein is CASSFTGGNTIYF.

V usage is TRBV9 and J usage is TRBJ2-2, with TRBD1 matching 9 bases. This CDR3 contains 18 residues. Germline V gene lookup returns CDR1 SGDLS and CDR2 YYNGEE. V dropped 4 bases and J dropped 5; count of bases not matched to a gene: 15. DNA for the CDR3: TGTGCCAGCAGCCAATTCCCTGGACAGGGGCTTACTACCGGGGAGCTGTTTTTT. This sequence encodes CASSQFPGQGLTTGELFF.

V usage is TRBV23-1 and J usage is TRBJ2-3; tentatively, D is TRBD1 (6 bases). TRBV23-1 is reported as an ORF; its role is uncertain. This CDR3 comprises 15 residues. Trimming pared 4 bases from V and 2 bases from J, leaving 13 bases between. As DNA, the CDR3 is TGCGCCAGCAGTCCGGGACACCTCTTCACAGATACGCAGTATTTT. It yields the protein CASSPGHLFTDTQYF.

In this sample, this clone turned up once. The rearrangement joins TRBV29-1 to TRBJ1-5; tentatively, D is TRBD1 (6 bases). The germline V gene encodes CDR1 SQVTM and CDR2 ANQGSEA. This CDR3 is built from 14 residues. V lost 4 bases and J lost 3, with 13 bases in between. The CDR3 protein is CSVGPQGPNQPQHF. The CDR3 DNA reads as TGCAGCGTTGGCCCGCAGGGGCCCAATCAGCCCCAGCATTTT.

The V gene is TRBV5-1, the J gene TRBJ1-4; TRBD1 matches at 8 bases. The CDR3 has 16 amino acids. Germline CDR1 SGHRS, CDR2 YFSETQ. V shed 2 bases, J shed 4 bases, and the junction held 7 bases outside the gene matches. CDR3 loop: CASSFGQGAFNEKLFF. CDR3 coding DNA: TGCGCCAGCAGCTTTGGGCAGGGGGCCTTTAATGAAAAACTGTTTTTT.